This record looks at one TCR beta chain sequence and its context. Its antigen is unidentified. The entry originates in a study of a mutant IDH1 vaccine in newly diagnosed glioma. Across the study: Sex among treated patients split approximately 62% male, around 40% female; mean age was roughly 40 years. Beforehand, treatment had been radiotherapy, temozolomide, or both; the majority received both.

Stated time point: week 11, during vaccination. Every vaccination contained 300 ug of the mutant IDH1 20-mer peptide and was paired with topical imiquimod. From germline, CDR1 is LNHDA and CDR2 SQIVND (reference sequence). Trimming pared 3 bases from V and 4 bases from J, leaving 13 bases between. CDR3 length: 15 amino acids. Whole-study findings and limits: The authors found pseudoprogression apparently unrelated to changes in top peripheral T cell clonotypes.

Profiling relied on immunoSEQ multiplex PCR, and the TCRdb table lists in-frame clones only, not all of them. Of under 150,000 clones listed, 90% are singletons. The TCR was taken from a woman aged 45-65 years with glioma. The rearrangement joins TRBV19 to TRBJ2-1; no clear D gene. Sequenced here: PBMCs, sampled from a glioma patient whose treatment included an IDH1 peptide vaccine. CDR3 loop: CASSIVSSRYNEQFF. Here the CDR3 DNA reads TGTGCCAGTAGTATCGTTAGCAGCCGGTACAATGAGCAGTTCTTC.